The entry below gives a single TCR beta chain sequence along with its context. This specimen belongs to a study of low-dose radiotherapy and immunotherapy resistance in tumors. Background on the study: Nivolumab was given to patients as a 240 mg flat dose every two weeks, and ipilimumab at 1 mg/kg every six weeks. Both were delivered intravenously.

cDNA synthesis used a TRAV/TRBV-specific primer set for both chains. The TCRs were subjected to amplification over about 19 PCR cycles employing a constant-region primer in conjunction with a V-primer adapter. TCRdb used MiXCR to reprocess the reads, holding one entry per CDR3 protein. Here the sample spans roughly 14,000 distinct CDR3 sequences, roughly 60% being singletons. The sequence was obtained from a human donor with advanced metastatic prostate, ovarian, gallbladder or colorectal cancer (not recorded which). This table probably holds off-target reads from a library built for another chain.

CDR3 in DNA: TGTGCCACCAGCAGAGACCCAGACAGCCAAGAGACCCAGTACTTC. It translates to CATSRDPDSQETQYF. The chain combines TRBV15 with TRBJ2-5, with TRBD1 as a possible D gene (5 bases). V lost 0 bases and J lost 1, with 9 bases in between. Germline CDR1 is LNHNV and CDR2 is YYDKDF (reference sequence). CDR3 length: 15 residues.